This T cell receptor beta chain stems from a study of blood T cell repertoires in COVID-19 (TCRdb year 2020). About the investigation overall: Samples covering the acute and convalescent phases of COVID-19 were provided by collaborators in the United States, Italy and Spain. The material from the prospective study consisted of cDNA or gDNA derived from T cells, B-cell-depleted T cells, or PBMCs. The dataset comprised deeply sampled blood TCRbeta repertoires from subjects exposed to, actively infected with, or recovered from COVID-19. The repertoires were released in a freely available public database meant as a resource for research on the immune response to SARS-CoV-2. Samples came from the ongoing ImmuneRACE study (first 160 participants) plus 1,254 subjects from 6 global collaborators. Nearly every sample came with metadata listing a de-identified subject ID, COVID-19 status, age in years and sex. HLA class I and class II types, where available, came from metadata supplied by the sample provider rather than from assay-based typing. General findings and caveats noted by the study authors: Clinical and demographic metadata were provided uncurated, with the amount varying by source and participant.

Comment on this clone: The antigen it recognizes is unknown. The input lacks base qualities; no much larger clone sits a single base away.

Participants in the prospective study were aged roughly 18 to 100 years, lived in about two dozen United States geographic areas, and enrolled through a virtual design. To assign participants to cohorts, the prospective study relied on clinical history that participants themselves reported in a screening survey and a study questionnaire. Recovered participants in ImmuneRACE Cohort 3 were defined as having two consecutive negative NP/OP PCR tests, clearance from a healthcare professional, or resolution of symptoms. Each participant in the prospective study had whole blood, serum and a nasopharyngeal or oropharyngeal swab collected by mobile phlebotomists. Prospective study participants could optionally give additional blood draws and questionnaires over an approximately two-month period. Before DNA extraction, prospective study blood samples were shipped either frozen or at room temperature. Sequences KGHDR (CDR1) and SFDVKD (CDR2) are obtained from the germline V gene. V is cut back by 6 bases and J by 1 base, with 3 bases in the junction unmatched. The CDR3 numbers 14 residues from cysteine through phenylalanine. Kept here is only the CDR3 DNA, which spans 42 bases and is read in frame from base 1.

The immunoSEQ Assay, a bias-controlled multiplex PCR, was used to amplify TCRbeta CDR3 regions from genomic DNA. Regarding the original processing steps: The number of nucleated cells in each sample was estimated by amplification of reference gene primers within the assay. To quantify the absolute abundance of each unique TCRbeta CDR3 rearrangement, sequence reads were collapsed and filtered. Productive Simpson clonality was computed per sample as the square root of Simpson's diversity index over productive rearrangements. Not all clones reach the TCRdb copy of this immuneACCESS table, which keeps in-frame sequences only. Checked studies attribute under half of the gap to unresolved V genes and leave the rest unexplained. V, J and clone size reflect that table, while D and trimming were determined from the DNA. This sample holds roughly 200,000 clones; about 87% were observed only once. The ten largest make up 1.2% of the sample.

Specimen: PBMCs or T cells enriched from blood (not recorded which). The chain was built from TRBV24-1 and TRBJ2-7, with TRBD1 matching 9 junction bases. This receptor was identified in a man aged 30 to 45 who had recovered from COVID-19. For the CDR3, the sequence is CATSRTGDSYEQYF. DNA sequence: TGTGCCACCAGTCGGACAGGGGATTCCTACGAGCAGTACTTC.